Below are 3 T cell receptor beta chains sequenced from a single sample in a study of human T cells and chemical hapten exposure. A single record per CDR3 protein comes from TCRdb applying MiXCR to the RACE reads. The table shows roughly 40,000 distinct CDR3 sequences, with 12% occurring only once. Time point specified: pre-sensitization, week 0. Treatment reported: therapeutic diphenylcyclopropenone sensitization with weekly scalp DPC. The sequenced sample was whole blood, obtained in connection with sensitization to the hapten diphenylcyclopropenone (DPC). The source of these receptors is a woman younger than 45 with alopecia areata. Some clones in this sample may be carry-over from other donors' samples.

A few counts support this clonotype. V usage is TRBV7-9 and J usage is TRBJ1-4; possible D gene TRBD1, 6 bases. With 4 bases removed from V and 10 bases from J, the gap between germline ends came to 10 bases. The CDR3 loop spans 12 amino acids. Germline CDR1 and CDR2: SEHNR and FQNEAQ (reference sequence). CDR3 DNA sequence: TGTGCCAGCAGCTCCCAGGGGCTAAAACTGTTTTTT. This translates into CASSSQGLKLFF.

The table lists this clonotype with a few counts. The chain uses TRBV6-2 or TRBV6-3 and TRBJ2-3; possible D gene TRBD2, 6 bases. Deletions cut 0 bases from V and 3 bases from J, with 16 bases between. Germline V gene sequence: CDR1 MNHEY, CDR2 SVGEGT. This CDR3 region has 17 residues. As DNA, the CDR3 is TGTGCCAGCAGTTACTCGACCGGGGGTTATAGGACAGATACGCAGTATTTT. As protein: CASSYSTGGYRTDTQYF.

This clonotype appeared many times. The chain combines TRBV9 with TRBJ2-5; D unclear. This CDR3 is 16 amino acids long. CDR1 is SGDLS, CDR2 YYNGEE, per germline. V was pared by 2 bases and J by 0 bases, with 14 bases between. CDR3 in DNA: TGTGCCAGCAGCGTTTCAGGTTTAACCCACCAAGAGACCCAGTACTTC. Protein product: CASSVSGLTHQETQYF.